This T cell receptor (beta chain) comes out of a study of blood T cells in healthy people across ages. Germline V lookup: CDR1 PRHDT, CDR2 FYEKMQ (reference sequence). V was pared by 5 bases and J by 0 bases, with 9 bases of the junction left unmatched. CDR3 size: 17 residues. Primed by a sample-barcoded 5' primer and a J-beta primer mix, a second PCR proceeded for about 7 to 11 cycles. TCRdb reprocessed the 5' RACE reads via MiXCR and lists one record per CDR3 protein. The sample has around 1.1 million distinct CDR3 sequences; around two fifths are singletons. Sequencing input: blood. This receptor was taken from a man aged 18 to 30 in good health. V usage is TRBV13 and J usage is TRBJ2-1; 8 nucleotides line up with TRBD2. The CDR3 reads CASSPSSGLSSYNEQFF. CDR3 nucleotides: TGTGCCAGCAGCCCATCTAGCGGGCTCAGCTCCTACAATGAGCAGTTCTTC.